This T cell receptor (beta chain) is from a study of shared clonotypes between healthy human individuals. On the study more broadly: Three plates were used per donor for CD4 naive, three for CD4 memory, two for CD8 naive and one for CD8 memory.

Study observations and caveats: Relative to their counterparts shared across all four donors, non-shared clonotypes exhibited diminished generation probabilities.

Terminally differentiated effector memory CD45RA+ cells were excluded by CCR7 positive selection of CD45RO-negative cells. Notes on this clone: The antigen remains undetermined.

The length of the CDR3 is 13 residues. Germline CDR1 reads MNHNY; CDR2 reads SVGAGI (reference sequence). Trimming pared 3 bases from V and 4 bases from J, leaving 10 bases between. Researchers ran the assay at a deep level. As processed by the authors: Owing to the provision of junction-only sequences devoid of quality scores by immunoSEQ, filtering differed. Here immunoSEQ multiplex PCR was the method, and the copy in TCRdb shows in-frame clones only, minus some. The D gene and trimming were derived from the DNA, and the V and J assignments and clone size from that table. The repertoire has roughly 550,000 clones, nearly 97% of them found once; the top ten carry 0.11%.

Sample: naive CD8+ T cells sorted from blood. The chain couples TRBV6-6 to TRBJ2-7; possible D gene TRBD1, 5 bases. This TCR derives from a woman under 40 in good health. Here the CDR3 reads CASSYSDSYEQYF. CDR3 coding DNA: TGTGCCAGCAGTTATTCTGACAGTTACGAGCAGTACTTC.